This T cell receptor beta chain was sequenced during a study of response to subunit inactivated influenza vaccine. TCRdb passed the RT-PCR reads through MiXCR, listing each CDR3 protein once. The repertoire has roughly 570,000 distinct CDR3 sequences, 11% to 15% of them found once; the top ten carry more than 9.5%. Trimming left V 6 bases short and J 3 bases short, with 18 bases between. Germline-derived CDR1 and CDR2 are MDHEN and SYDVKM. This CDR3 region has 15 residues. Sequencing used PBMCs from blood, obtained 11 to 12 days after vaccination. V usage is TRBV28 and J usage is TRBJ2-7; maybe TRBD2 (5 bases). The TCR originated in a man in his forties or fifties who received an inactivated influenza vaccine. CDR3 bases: TGTGCCAGCAGCCCCGCCGGACGGGGAAACTACGAGCAGTACTTC. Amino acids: CASSPAGRGNYEQYF.